Following are 9 T cell receptor beta chains from one sample sequenced in a study of blood T cell repertoires in COVID-19. Sequencing used immunoSEQ multiplex PCR; TCRdb keeps in-frame clones, though not all of them. The sample includes about 250,000 clones, roughly 80% seen only once; the top ten take over 4%. The specimen sequenced was PBMCs or T cells enriched from blood (not recorded which). The origin of the receptors is a man aged 35 to 55 who had been exposed to COVID-19.

The rearrangement joins TRBV9 to TRBJ2-3; TRBD1 matches at 9 bases. V lost 3 bases and J lost 6; bases outside the gene matches: 5. Germline CDR1 is SGDLS and CDR2 is YYNGEE. The CDR3 has 14 residues. This chain's CDR3 is CASSGGQGTDTQYF. The CDR3 bases are TGTGCCAGCAGCGGGGGACAGGGTACCGATACGCAGTATTTT.

The rearrangement joins TRBV29-1 to TRBJ1-5, with D tentatively TRBD1 (5 bases). The CDR3 totals 13 residues. V dropped 6 bases and J dropped 4 bases, with 13 bases sitting between them. Germline CDR1 and CDR2: SQVTM and ANQGSEA. The DNA of the CDR3 is TGCAGCGTAGCCGGGACTCAGAATCAGCCCCAGCATTTT. This translates into CSVAGTQNQPQHF.

The chain couples TRBV7-3 to TRBJ2-7, with TRBD2 matching 8 bases. The V gene end was trimmed by 6 bases and the J gene end by 3 bases; junction bases not matched to a gene: 7. There are 14 residues in the CDR3. Germline CDR1 and CDR2: SGHTA and FQGTGA. The CDR3 sequence is CASSQGSGSYEQYF. CDR3 nucleotide sequence: TGTGCCAGCAGTCAAGGGAGCGGGAGCTACGAGCAGTACTTC.

For this clone: Other DNA variants within this sample encode the same CDR3. The rearrangement uses TRBV12-3 or TRBV12-4 and TRBJ1-6; perhaps TRBD1 as D (5 bases). V was cut by 2 bases and J by 6 bases, with 5 bases left in between. This CDR3 comprises 13 residues. The CDR3 here is CASSLQGNSPLHF. The CDR3, as DNA: TGTGCCAGCAGTTTACAGGGTAATTCACCCCTCCACTTT.

In DNA, the CDR3 is TGCGCCAGCAGCCAAGGAGGGGGCGCCGACTATGGCTACACCTTC. This codes for CASSQGGGADYGYTF. V and J are TRBV4-1 and TRBJ1-2; 7 bases align to TRBD1. J lost 3 bases, V lost 1 base, and 5 bases had no gene match. The CDR3 loop spans 15 amino acids. Germline CDR1 reads MGHRA; CDR2 reads YSYEKL.

The chain joins TRBV30 to TRBJ2-3; TRBD2 aligns across 8 bases. The CDR3 runs to 13 residues. The V gene's germline CDR1 is GTSNPN and CDR2 SVGIG (reference sequence). With V trimmed by 3 bases and J by 7 bases, 6 bases remained unmatched. The CDR3 DNA sequence: TGTGCCTGGAGAACGGGAGGGCCTTATACGCAGTATTTT. As protein: CAWRTGGPYTQYF. The variable domain in full, with the rest retrieved from reference TRBV30 and TRBJ2-3, is SQTIHQWPATLVQPVGSPLSLECTVEGTSNPNLYWYRQAAGRGLQLLFYSVGIGQISSEVPQNLSASRPQDRQFILSSKKLLLSDSGFYLCAWRTGGPYTQYFGPGTRLTVL.

The chain is built from TRBV5-1 and TRBJ1-3; D unresolved. The germline CDR1 and CDR2 sequences are SGHRS and YFSETQ. This CDR3 comprises 16 residues. V dropped 4 bases and J dropped 0 bases, with 14 bases sitting between them. The CDR3 here is CASSLTGVDSGNTIYF. DNA for the CDR3: TGCGCCAGCAGCCTTACCGGGGTCGACTCTGGAAACACCATATATTTT.

CDR3 loop: CASSVSGSGQNIQYF. The DNA for the CDR3 is TGTGCCAGCAGCGTCAGCGGGAGTGGCCAAAACATTCAGTACTTC. The chain employs TRBV9 and TRBJ2-4, with 8 bases aligning to TRBD2. Germline V gene data show CDR1 as SGDLS and CDR2 as YYNGEE. This CDR3 contains 15 residues. V shed 2 bases, J shed 5 bases, and the junction held 6 bases outside the gene matches.

The V call is TRBV19, the J call TRBJ2-3; TRBD1 agrees at 7 bases. Trimming took 7 bases from V and 11 from J; bases not matched to a gene: 6. Germline lookup yields CDR1 LNHDA and CDR2 SQIVND (reference sequence). The CDR3 runs to 11 residues. CDR3 sequence (DNA): TGTGCCAGTACCTCGGGACAGAAGCAGTATTTT. This gives the protein CASTSGQKQYF.